The T cell receptor (beta chain) described here comes from a study of blood T cell repertoires in COVID-19. Study summary: PBMCs, B-cell-depleted T cells, or T cells provided the cDNA or gDNA that made up the material.

Authors' analysis steps: How many nucleated cells were present was estimated from reference gene primer amplification. Method: immunoSEQ multiplex PCR; TCRdb's copy keeps in-frame clones and lacks some. The V and J calls and clone size come from that table; D and trimming were worked out from the DNA. The table shows under 55,000 clones, with 70% to 85% occurring only once. This TCR came from a man between 70 and 80 years old with acute or convalescent COVID-19. Material: peripheral blood.

The CDR3 sequence: CASSPSGTEAFF. CDR3 nucleotide sequence: TGTGCCAGCAGCCCCTCAGGCACTGAAGCTTTCTTT. The chain is built from TRBV12-3 or TRBV12-4 and TRBJ1-1; no firm D call. Trimming took 6 bases from V and 4 from J, leaving 9 bases between them. This CDR3 comprises 12 residues.